These 2 T cell receptor beta chains share one sample of origin, sequenced in a study of blood T cell repertoires in COVID-19 (dated by TCRdb to 2020 to 2021). The library was produced with the immunoSEQ multiplex PCR assay. The table comes from immuneACCESS by way of TCRdb, which keeps in-frame sequences with V and J called. Part of the clones is missing from these tables; in studies checked, under half for an unresolved V gene and the rest for unknown reasons. This sample comprises under 300,000 clones, about 90% of them detected only once. The top ten clonotypes cover around 2.3% of the sample. The specimen was peripheral blood. These receptors were collected from an older woman with COVID-19, enrolled during active disease.

The chain combines TRBV2 with TRBJ1-1; 7 nucleotides line up with TRBD1. V lost 3 bases to trimming and J lost 0 bases; unmatched junction nucleotides: 1. The germline gives CDR1 SNHLY, CDR2 FYNNEI. The CDR3 loop spans 14 amino acids. The CDR3 region is CASSEGQLNTEAFF. The CDR3 coding sequence is TGTGCCAGCAGTGAGGGACAGTTGAACACTGAAGCTTTCTTT. The variable domain in full, with the rest retrieved from reference TRBV2 and TRBJ1-1, is EPEVTQTPSHQVTQMGQEVILRCVPISNHLYFYWYRQILGQKVEFLVSFYNNEISEKSEIFDDQFSVERPDGSNFTLKIRSTKLEDSAMYFCASSEGQLNTEAFFGQGTRLTVV.

The V call is TRBV5-6, the J call TRBJ2-5, with 9 bases matching TRBD2. Germline V gives CDR1 SGHDT, CDR2 YYEEEE. This CDR3 spans 18 amino acids. The V gene end was trimmed by 4 bases and the J gene end by 0 bases; junction bases not matched to a gene: 13. CDR3 sequence (DNA): TGTGCCAGCAGCGTCTTCCGGGCTAGCGGGACCAACCAAGAGACCCAGTACTTC. Its protein is CASSVFRASGTNQETQYF.